This T cell receptor beta chain was profiled in a study of beta chain features in type 1 diabetes. CDR3 length: 11 amino acids. Germline assignment: CDR1 MNHNS and CDR2 SASEGT. The V and J ends lost 8 bases and 6 bases respectively, with 8 bases between them. All of the isolated RNA was reverse transcribed, so expressed TCRB transcripts were sequenced. Profiled with immunoSEQ multiplex PCR; TCRdb holds only in-frame clones, not every one. The table lists a few hundred thousand clones, roughly a tenth of them singletons. Material: central memory CD4+ T cells from blood. This receptor was taken from a man aged 18 to 29 in good health. The gene calls are TRBV6-1 and TRBJ2-1, with a possible D match to TRBD1 (5 bases). CDR3 sequence: CASRQLNEQFF. The CDR3 DNA follows: TGTGCCAGCCGACAGCTCAATGAGCAGTTCTTC.